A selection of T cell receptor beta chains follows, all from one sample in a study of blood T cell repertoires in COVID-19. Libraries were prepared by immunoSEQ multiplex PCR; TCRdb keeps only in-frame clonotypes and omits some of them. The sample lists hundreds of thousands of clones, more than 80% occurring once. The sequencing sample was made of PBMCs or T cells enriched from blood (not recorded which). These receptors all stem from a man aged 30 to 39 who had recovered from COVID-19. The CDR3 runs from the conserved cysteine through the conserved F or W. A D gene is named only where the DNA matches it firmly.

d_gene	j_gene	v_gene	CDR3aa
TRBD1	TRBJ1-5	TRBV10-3	CAISDSDRSNQPQHF
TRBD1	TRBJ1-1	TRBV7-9	CASRTGGRLVTEAFF
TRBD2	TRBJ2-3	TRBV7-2	CASSMTSGKTDTQYF
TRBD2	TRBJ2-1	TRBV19	CASRTTSGTGGEQFF
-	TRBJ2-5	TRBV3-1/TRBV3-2	CASSQWGSRETQYF
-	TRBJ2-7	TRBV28	CASGGVGGPTYEQYF
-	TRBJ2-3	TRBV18	CASSPGGQSTDTQYF
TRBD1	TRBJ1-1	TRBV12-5	CASGPGQGASTEAFF
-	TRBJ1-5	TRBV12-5	CASGSRLSDQPQHF
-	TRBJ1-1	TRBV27	CASKSPGLNTEAFF
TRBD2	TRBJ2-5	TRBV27	CASSLYSGVKETQYF
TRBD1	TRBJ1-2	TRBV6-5	CASSYLGQGGYYGYTF
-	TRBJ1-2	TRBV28	CASSVGGQIIYGYTF
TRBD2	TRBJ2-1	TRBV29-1	CSASSGSNEQFF
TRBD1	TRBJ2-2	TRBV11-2	CASSSYRGHVDGELFF
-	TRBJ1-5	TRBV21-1	CASSVRDRSWPQHF
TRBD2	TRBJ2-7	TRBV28	CASSLSGGSGSPYEQYF
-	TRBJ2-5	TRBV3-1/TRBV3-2	CATRRGGEETQYF
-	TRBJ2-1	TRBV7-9	CASSLGSWSEQFF
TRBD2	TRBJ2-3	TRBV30	CAWSFGAGGSTDTQYF
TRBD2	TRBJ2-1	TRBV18	CASSPSPLAGGGDEQFF
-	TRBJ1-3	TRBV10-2	CASDPNEEGNTIYF
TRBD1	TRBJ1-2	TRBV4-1	CASSQVRGPYYGYTF
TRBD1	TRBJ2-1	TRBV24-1	CATSDSWDSHYNEQFF
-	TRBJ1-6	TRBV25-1	CASQRDYPGPLHF
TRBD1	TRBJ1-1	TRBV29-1	CSGGQGMNTEAFF
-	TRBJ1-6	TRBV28	CASSLIVNSPLHF
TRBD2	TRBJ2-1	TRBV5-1	CASSLGPAGEQFF
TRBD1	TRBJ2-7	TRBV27	CATASLGQGDEQYF
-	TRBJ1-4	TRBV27	CASRRYLGAGEKLFF
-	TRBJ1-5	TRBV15	CATSVRQGMVLYQPQHF
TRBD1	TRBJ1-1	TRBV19	CASFDRASTEAFF
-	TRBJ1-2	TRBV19	CASTTGGVGYTF
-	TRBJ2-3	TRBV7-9	CASSFSPGPSTDTQYF
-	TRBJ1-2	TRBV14	CASSQDGHTHYGYTF
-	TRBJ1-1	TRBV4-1	CASSSMPGIGTEAFF
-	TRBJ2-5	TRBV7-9	CASSLQGFSQETQYF
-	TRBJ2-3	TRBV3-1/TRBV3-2	CASTQGSRPDTQYF
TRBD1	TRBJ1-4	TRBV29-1	CSVNRTGWREKLFF
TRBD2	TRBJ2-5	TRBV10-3	CAISEGREGETQYF
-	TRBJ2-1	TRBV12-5	CASGLGPEEPFF
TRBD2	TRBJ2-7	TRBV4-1	CASSQGLLAGTNYEQYF
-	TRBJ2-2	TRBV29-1	CSVGTVADVNTGELFF
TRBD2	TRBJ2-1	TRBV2	CASSTSGSLNEQFF
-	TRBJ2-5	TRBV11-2	CASSLATEETQYF
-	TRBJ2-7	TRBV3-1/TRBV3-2	CASSPPHGISGLKSYEQYF
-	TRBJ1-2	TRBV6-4	CASSEYRGRNYGYTF
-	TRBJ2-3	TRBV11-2	CASSLDPRDTQYF
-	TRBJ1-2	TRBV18	CASSPLADTNYGYTF
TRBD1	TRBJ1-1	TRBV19	CASSTPGQGGTEAFF
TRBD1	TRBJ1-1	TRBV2	CASRGDRREAFF
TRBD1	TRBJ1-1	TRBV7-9	CASSLEQGVGGSLNTEAFF